Each of the 20 T cell receptor beta chains below was sequenced from the same sample in a study of cytotoxic CD8 clonotypes in ibrutinib-treated CLL. The repertoire was sequenced with immunoSEQ multiplex PCR; TCRdb's copy has only in-frame clones and lacks some. The table includes approximately 210,000 clones, around 72% detected once. Sequenced here: PBMCs, sampled after 24 months of ibrutinib treatment. All receptors come from a human donor with chronic lymphocytic leukemia.

This clone came up a few times. The chain joins TRBV19 to TRBJ1-4, with 11 bases fitting TRBD1. This CDR3 is built from 15 residues. J gave up 6 bases and V 5 bases, and 5 bases lay outside the gene matches. Germline V gene lookup returns CDR1 LNHDA and CDR2 SQIVND (reference sequence). The chain's CDR3 is CASSSRTGGDEKLFF. For the CDR3, the DNA is TGTGCCAGTAGTTCAAGGACAGGGGGCGATGAAAAACTGTTTTTT.

The chain links TRBV4-2 to TRBJ2-3; D gene ambiguous. Germline-derived CDR1 and CDR2 are LGHNA and YNFKEQ. The CDR3 is made up of 13 amino acids. V shed 4 bases and J shed 1 base, with 6 bases lying between them. CDR3: CASSPPRTDTQYF. Here the CDR3 DNA reads TGTGCCAGCAGCCCTCCACGCACAGATACGCAGTATTTT.

Here the CDR3 DNA reads TGTGCCGCACTAGGCAGGATCCCCTACGAGCAGTACTTC. It yields the protein CAALGRIPYEQYF. V is TRBV28 and J is TRBJ2-7, with a possible D match to TRBD2 (5 bases). This CDR3 has 13 residues. V was trimmed by 11 bases and J by 2 bases, leaving 16 bases between them. CDR1 and CDR2 (germline): MDHEN, SYDVKM.

The V gene is TRBV27, the J gene TRBJ2-1; D call uncertain. Germline V gives CDR1 MNHEY, CDR2 SMNVEV (reference sequence). Between the trimmed V and J ends, which lost 4 bases and 7 bases, there was a span of 11 bases. The CDR3 totals 13 residues. Written as DNA, the CDR3 is TGTGCCAGCAGTTCTTGGGGTCGTAATGAGCAGTTCTTC. It specifies CASSSWGRNEQFF.

This clone was detected a few times. This chain connects TRBV27 to TRBJ1-5; 9 bases are shared with TRBD1. Germline-derived CDR1 and CDR2 are MNHEY and SMNVEV (reference sequence). Trimming at V came to 10 bases and at J to 4 bases, leaving 14 bases not matched to a gene. This CDR3 is 16 amino acids long. The CDR3: CATRTGAPIPNQPQHF. CDR3 in DNA: TGTGCCACCCGGACAGGGGCCCCAATACCGAATCAGCCCCAGCATTTT.

The genes are TRBV5-1 and TRBJ2-1, with D perhaps matching TRBD2 (5 bases). Germline V gene lookup returns CDR1 SGHRS and CDR2 YFSETQ. V was trimmed by 0 bases and J by 9 bases, leaving 10 bases between them. This CDR3 spans 13 amino acids. CDR3 sequence reads: CASSLGRVSEQFF. In DNA, the CDR3 is TGCGCCAGCAGCTTGGGGCGGGTGAGTGAGCAGTTCTTC.

The CDR3 reads CASSHGDRAFNEQFF. For the CDR3, the DNA is TGTGCCAGCAGCCACGGGGACAGGGCTTTCAATGAGCAGTTCTTC. The V call is TRBV6-6, the J call TRBJ2-1; 9 bases align to TRBD1. CDR1 MNHNY and CDR2 SVGAGI come from the germline V gene (reference sequence). V trimming: 6 bases; J trimming: 6 bases; junction bases outside the gene matches: 9. The CDR3 consists of 15 residues.

The rearrangement uses TRBV27 and TRBJ2-7, with 7 bases aligning to TRBD2. The CDR3 loop spans 15 amino acids. Germline values: CDR1 MNHEY, CDR2 SMNVEV (reference sequence). Trimming took 6 bases from V and 6 from J; bases not matched to a gene: 14. The CDR3 loop is CASRTIGLGLGEQYF. CDR3 sequence (DNA): TGTGCCAGCAGGACAATTGGACTAGGACTAGGCGAGCAGTACTTC.

This clone was found a few times. The chain links TRBV2 to TRBJ1-1; D perhaps matches TRBD1 (6 bases). V dropped 3 bases and J dropped 6 bases, with 8 bases sitting between them. This CDR3 is 12 amino acids long. Germline values: CDR1 SNHLY, CDR2 FYNNEI. CDR3 nucleotides: TGTGCCAGCAGTGAGGGACATCCTGAAGCTTTCTTT. Protein: CASSEGHPEAFF.

The rearrangement uses TRBV11-2 and TRBJ2-1, with D perhaps TRBD2 (5 bases). This CDR3 contains 17 residues. V lost 0 bases to trimming and J lost 7 bases, with 19 bases between them. The germline CDR1 and CDR2 sequences are SGHAT and FQNNGV. The CDR3 is CASSLDRGRYPGNEQFF. CDR3 nucleotide sequence: TGTGCCAGCAGCTTAGATCGTGGCAGGTATCCGGGAAATGAGCAGTTCTTC.

V is TRBV19 and J is TRBJ1-3; D might be TRBD1 (6 bases). The CDR3 spans 14 residues. Per the germline V gene, CDR1 is LNHDA and CDR2 is SQIVND (reference sequence). V gave up 9 bases and J gave up 1 base, with 13 bases separating them. CDR3 nucleotide sequence: TGTGCCAGCCTTGACAGGCGTTCTGGAAACACCATATATTTT. It is translated as CASLDRRSGNTIYF.

The chain joins TRBV28 to TRBJ2-1; D may be TRBD2 (6 bases). In germline, CDR1 is MDHEN, CDR2 SYDVKM. V shed 8 bases and J shed 6 bases, with 20 bases lying between them. CDR3 length: 15 residues. This chain's CDR3 is CASLRSTGTFNEQFF. In nucleotides, the CDR3 is TGTGCCAGCCTCCGGAGCACGGGGACTTTCAATGAGCAGTTCTTC. Together with reference TRBV28 and TRBJ2-1, the CDR3 gives the full variable domain: DVKVTQSSRYLVKRTGEKVFLECVQDMDHENMFWYRQDPGLGLRLIYFSYDVKMKEKGDIPEGYSVSREKKERFSLILESASTNQTSMYLCASLRSTGTFNEQFFGPGTRLTVL.

The chain couples TRBV7-6 to TRBJ2-2; D possibly corresponds to TRBD2 (6 bases). Germline lookup yields CDR1 SGHVS and CDR2 FNYEAQ. V was pared by 5 bases and J by 5 bases, with 18 bases between. The CDR3 contains 16 residues. The CDR3 sequence is CASSEGNSGVTGELFF. The CDR3 DNA follows: TGTGCCAGCAGCGAAGGCAATAGCGGAGTTACCGGGGAGCTGTTTTTT.

The rearrangement uses TRBV7-9 and TRBJ2-7; D gene uncertain. V lost 5 bases, J lost 1 base, and 15 bases lay in between. Germline-derived CDR1 and CDR2 are SEHNR and FQNEAQ (reference sequence). This CDR3 has 15 residues. In DNA form, the CDR3 reads TGTGCCAGCAGCCAAAGTAGTGTCGGATCCTACGAGCAGTACTTC. Translation: CASSQSSVGSYEQYF.

The chain links TRBV5-1 to TRBJ2-1; tentatively, D is TRBD1 (6 bases). CDR1 is SGHRS and CDR2 is YFSETQ in the germline V gene. This CDR3 spans 15 amino acids. Trimming stripped 4 bases from V and 4 bases from J, with 15 bases between. For the CDR3, the DNA is TGCGCCAGCAGCACCGAGTGGGACATATACAATGAGCAGTTCTTC. Amino acid sequence: CASSTEWDIYNEQFF.

The CDR3 reads CASTRDRGLYGYTF. DNA of the CDR3: TGTGCCAGCACCAGGGACAGGGGACTTTATGGCTACACCTTC. The J gene is TRBJ1-2, the V gene TRBV9; 10 bases agree with TRBD1. This CDR3 comprises 14 residues. CDR1 and CDR2 (germline): SGDLS, YYNGEE. V lost 6 bases and J lost 5; bases outside the gene matches: 7.

This chain connects TRBV7-9 to TRBJ1-4; TRBD1 might be the D (6 bases). Germline V gene sequence: CDR1 SEHNR, CDR2 FQNEAQ (reference sequence). The CDR3 covers 12 residues. Trimming left V 5 bases short and J 7 bases short, with 8 bases between. In nucleotides, the CDR3 is TGTGCCAGCAGCCAACAGGGTGAAAAACTGTTTTTT. Protein product: CASSQQGEKLFF.

The V gene is TRBV4-1, the J gene TRBJ2-7, with D perhaps TRBD2 (6 bases). CDR3 length: 15 residues. Trimming stripped 1 base from V and 1 base from J, with 11 bases between. The germline V gene encodes CDR1 MGHRA and CDR2 YSYEKL. The DNA of the CDR3 is TGCGCCAGCAGCCAAGGCGGGATCAGTTCCTACGAGCAGTACTTC. Encoded protein: CASSQGGISSYEQYF.

This chain links TRBV10-3 with TRBJ2-7, with TRBD2 matching 7 bases. This CDR3 is 11 amino acids long. V lost 10 bases to trimming and J lost 5 bases; unmatched junction nucleotides: 5. The germline V gene encodes CDR1 ENHRY and CDR2 SYGVKD. The CDR3 here is CATLSGDEQYF. The CDR3 coding sequence is TGTGCCACCCTCAGCGGGGACGAGCAGTACTTC.

In its sample, this clone was seen a few times. V and J are TRBV29-1 and TRBJ2-3; TRBD2 matches 9 bases. In germline, CDR1 is SQVTM, CDR2 ANQGSEA. CDR3 length: 15 residues. Trimming removed 4 bases from V and 1 base from J; junction bases left unmatched: 6. CDR3 amino acids: CSVAAREGGTDTQYF. The CDR3 coding sequence is TGCAGCGTTGCAGCGCGGGAGGGAGGCACAGATACGCAGTATTTT.